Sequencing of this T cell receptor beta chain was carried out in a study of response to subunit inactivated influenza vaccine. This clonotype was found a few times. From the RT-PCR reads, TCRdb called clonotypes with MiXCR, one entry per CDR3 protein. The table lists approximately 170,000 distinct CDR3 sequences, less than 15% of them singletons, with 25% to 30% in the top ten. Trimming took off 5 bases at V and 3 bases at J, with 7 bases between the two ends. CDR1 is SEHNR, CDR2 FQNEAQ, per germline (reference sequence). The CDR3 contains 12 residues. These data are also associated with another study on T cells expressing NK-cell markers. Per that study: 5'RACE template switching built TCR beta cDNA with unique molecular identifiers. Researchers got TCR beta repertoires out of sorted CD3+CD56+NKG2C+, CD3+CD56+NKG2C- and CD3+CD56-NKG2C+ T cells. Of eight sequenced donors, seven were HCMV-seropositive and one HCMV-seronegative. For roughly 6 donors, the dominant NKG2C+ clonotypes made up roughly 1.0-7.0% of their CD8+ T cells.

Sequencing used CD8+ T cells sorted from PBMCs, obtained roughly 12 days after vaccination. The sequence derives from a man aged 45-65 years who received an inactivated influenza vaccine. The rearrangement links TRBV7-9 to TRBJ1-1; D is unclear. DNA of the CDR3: TGTGCCAGCAGCCCTGGGTACACTGAAGCTTTCTTT. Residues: CASSPGYTEAFF.